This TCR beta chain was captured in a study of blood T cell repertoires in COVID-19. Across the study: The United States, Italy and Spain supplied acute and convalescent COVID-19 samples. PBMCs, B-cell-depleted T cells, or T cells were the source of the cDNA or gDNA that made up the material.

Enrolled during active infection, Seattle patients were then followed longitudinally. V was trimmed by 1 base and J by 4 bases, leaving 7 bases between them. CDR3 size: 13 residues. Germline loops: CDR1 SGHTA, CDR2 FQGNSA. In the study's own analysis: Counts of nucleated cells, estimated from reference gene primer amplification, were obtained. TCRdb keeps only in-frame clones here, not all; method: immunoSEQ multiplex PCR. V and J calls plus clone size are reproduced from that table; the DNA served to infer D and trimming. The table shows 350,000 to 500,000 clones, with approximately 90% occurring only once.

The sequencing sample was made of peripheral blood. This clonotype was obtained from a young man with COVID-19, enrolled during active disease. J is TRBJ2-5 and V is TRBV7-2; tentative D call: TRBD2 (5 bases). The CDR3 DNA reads TGTGCCAGCAGCTTAGGTCTAGCAGAGACCCAGTACTTC. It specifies CASSLGLAETQYF.